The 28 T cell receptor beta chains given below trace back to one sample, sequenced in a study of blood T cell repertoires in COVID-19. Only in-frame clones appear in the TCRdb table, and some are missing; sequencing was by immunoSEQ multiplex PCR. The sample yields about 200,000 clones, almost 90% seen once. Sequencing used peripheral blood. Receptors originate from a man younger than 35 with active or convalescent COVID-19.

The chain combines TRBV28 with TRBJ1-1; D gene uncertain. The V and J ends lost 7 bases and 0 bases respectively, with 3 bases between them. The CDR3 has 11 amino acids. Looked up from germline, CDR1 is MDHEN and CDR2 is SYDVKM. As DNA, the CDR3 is TGTGCCAGCATAATGAACACTGAAGCTTTCTTT. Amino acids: CASIMNTEAFF. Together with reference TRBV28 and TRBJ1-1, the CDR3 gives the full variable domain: DVKVTQSSRYLVKRTGEKVFLECVQDMDHENMFWYRQDPGLGLRLIYFSYDVKMKEKGDIPEGYSVSREKKERFSLILESASTNQTSMYLCASIMNTEAFFGQGTRLTVV.

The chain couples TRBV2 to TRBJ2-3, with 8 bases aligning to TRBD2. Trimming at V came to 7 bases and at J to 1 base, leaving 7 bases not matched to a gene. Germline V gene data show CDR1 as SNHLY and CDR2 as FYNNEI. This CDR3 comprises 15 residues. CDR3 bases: TGTGCCAGCACCAATACGGGGGGGGGCACAGATACGCAGTATTTT. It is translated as CASTNTGGGTDTQYF.

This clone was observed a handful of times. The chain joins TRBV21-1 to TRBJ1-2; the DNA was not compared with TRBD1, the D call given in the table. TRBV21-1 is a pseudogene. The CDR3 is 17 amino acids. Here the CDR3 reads CASSSFNGLRGNYGYTF. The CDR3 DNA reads TGTGCCAGCAGCTCCTTTAATGGACTCAGGGGTAACTATGGCTACACCTTC.

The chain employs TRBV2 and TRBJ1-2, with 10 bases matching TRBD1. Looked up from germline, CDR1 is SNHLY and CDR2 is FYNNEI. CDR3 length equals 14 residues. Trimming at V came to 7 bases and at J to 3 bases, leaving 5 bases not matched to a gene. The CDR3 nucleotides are TGTGCCAGCAAATGGGACAGGGGAGACTATGGCTACACCTTC. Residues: CASKWDRGDYGYTF.

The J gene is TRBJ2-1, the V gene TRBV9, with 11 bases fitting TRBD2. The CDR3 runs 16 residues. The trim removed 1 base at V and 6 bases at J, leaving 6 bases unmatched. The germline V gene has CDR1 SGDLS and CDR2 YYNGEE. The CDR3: CASSVSVSGGANEQFF. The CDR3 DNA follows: TGTGCCAGCAGCGTATCGGTTAGCGGGGGGGCCAATGAGCAGTTCTTC.

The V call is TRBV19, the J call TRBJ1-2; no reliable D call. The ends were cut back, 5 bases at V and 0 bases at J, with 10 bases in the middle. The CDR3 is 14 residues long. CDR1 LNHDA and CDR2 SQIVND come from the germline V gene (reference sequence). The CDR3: CASSVTLANYGYTF. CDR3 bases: TGTGCCAGTAGTGTAACACTAGCTAACTATGGCTACACCTTC. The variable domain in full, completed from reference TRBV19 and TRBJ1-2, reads DGGITQSPKYLFRKEGQNVTLSCEQNLNHDAMYWYRQDPGQGLRLIYYSQIVNDFQKGDIAEGYSVSREKKESFPLTVTSAQKNPTAFYLCASSVTLANYGYTFGSGTRLTVV.

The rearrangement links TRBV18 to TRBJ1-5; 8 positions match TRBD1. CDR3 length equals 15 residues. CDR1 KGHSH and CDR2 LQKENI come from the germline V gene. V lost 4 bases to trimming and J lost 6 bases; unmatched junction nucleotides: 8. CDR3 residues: CASSLRQGASQPQHF. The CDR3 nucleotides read TGTGCCAGCTCACTCCGGCAGGGGGCATCTCAGCCCCAGCATTTT.

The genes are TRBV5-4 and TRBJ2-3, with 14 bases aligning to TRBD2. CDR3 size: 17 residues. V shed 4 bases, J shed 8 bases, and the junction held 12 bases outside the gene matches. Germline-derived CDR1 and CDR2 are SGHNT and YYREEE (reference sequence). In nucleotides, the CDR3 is TGTGCCAGCAGCGTAGACCCGACTAGCGGGAGGGCCGCTACGCAGTATTTT. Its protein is CASSVDPTSGRAATQYF. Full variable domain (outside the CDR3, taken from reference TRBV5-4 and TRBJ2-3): ETGVTQSPTHLIKTRGQQVTLRCSSQSGHNTVSWYQQALGQGPQFIFQYYREEENGRGNFPPRFSGLQFPNYSSELNVNALELDDSALYLCASSVDPTSGRAATQYFGPGTRLTVL.

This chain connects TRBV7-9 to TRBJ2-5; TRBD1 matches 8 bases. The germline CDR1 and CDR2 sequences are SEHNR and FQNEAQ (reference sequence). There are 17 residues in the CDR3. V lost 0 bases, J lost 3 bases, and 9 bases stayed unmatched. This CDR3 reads CASSLAGGQGRKETQYF. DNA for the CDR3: TGTGCCAGCAGCTTAGCAGGCGGACAGGGCAGGAAAGAGACCCAGTACTTC.

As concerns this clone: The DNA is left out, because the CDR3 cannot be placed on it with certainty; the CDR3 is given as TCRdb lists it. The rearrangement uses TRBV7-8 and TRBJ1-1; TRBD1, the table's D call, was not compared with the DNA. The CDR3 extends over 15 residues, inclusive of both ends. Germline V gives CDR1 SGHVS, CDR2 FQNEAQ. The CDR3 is CASSLEVGAGTGSFF.

The CDR3 here is CSVEGLAEEQYF. In DNA form, the CDR3 reads TGCAGCGTTGAGGGACTAGCGGAAGAGCAGTACTTC. The chain employs TRBV29-1 and TRBJ2-7, with TRBD2 matching over 11 bases. Germline CDR1 SQVTM, CDR2 ANQGSEA. The CDR3 extends over 12 amino acids. V shed 3 bases, J shed 7 bases, and the junction held 2 bases outside the gene matches.

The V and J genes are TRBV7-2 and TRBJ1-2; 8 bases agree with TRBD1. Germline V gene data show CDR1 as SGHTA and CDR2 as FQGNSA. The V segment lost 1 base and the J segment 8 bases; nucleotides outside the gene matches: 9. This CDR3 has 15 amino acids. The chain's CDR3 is CASSLELQGVGGYTF. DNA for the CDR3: TGTGCCAGCAGCTTAGAGCTACAGGGGGTTGGAGGCTACACCTTC.

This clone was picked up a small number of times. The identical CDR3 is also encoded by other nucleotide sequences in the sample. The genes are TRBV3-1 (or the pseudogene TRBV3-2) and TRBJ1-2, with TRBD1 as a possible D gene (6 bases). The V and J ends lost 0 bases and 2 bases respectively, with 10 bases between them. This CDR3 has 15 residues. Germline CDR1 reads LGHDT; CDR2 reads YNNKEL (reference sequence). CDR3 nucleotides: TGTGCCAGCAGCCAAGACAGGGGATTCAACTATGGCTACACCTTC. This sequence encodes CASSQDRGFNYGYTF.

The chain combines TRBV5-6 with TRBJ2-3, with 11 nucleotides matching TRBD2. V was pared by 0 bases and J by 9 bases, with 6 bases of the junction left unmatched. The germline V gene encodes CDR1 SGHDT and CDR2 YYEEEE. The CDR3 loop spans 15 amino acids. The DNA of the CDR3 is TGTGCCAGCAGCTTGGGACTAGCGGGACACTTAACGCAGTATTTT. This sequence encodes CASSLGLAGHLTQYF.

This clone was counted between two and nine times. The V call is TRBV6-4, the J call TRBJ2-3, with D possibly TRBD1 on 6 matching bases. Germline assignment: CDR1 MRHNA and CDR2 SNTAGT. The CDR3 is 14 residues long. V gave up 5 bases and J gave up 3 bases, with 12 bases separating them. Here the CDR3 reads CASSKQGWTDTQYF. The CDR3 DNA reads TGTGCCAGCAGTAAACAGGGTTGGACAGATACGCAGTATTTT.

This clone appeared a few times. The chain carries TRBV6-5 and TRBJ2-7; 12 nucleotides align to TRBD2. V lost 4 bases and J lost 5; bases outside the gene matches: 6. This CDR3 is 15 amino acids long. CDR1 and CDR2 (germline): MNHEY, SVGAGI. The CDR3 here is CASSSLAGGPHEQYF. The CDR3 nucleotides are TGTGCCAGCAGTTCGCTAGCGGGAGGGCCCCACGAGCAGTACTTC.

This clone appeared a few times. The CDR3 nucleotides are TGTGCCAGCAGCTTAGTAGGCCCTAGCGGGAGCACAGATACGCAGTATTTT. Its translation is CASSLVGPSGSTDTQYF. The chain combines TRBV7-9 with TRBJ2-3; TRBD2 agrees at 8 bases. Trimming took 1 base from V and 0 from J; bases not matched to a gene: 6. CDR1 SEHNR and CDR2 FQNEAQ come from the germline V gene (reference sequence). This CDR3 spans 17 amino acids.

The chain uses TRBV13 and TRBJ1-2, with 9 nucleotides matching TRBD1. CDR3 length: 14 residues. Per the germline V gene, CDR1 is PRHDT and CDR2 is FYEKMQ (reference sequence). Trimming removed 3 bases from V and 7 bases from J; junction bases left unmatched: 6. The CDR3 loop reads CASSLEQGARGYTF. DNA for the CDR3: TGTGCCAGCAGCTTGGAACAGGGGGCGCGTGGCTACACCTTC. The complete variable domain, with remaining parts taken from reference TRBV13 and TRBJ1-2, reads AAGVIQSPRHLIKEKRETATLKCYPIPRHDTVYWYQQGPGQDPQFLISFYEKMQSDKGSIPDRFSAQQFSDYHSELNMSSLELGDSALYFCASSLEQGARGYTFGSGTRLTVV.

The CDR3 is CASSPLGSGANVLTF. The CDR3 DNA is TGTGCCAGCAGCCCCCTCGGGTCTGGGGCCAACGTCCTGACTTTC. This rearrangement joins TRBV7-8 to TRBJ2-6; D call uncertain. Trimming pared 5 bases from V and 1 base from J, leaving 9 bases between. The CDR3 length is 15 residues. The V gene's germline CDR1 is SGHVS and CDR2 FQNEAQ.

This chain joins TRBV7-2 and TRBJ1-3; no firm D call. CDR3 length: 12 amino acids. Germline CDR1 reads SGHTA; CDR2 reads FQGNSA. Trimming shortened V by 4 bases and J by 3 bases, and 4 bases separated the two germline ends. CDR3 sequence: CASSSYGNTIYF. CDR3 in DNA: TGTGCCAGCAGCTCCTATGGAAACACCATATATTTT.

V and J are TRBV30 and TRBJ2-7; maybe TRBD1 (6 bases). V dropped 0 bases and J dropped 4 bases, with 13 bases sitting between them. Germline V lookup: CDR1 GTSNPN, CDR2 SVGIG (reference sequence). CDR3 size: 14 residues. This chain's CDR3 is CAWSVYRARYEQYF. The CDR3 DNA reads TGTGCCTGGAGTGTATACAGGGCCAGGTACGAGCAGTACTTC.

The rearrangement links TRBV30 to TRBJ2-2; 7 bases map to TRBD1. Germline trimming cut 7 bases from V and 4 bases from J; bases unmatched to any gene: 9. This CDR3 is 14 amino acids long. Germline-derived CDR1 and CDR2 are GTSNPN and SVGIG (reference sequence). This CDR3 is CAYTTRGLTGELFF. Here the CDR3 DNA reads TGTGCCTATACAACAAGGGGGCTCACCGGGGAGCTGTTTTTT.

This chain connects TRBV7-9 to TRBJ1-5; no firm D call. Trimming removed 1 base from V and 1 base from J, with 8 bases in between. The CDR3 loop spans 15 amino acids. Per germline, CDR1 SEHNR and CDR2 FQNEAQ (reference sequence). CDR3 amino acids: CASSLGPGSNQPQHF. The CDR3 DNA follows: TGTGCCAGCAGCTTAGGTCCAGGAAGCAATCAGCCCCAGCATTTT.

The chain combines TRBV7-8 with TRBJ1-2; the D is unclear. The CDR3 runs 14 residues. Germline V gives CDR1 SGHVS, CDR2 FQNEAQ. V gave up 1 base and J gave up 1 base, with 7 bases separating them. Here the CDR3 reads CASSLVQSNYGYTF. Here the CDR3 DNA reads TGTGCCAGCAGCTTAGTACAGAGTAACTATGGCTACACCTTC.

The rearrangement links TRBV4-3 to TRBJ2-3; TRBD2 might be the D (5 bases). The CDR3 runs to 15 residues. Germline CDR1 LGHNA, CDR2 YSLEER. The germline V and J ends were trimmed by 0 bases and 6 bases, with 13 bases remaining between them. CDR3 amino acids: CASSQDRGGLDTQYF. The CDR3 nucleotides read TGCGCCAGCAGCCAAGATCGAGGAGGATTGGATACGCAGTATTTT.

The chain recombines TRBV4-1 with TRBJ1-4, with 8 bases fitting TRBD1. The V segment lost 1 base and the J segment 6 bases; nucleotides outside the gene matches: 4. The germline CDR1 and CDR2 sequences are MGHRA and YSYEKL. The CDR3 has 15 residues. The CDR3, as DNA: TGCGCCAGCAGCCAAGTGGACAGGGCGGATGAAAAACTGTTTTTT. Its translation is CASSQVDRADEKLFF.

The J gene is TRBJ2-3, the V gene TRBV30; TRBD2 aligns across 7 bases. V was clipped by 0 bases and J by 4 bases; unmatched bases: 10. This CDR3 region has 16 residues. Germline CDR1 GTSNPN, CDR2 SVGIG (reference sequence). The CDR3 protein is CAWSVLLAEPADTQYF. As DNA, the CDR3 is TGTGCCTGGAGTGTACTTCTAGCGGAGCCGGCAGATACGCAGTATTTT.

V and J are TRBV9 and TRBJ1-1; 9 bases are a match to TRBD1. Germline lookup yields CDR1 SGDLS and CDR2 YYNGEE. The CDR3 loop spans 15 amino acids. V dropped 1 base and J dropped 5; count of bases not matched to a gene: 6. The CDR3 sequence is CASSVTGGDETEAFF. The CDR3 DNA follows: TGTGCCAGCAGCGTAACAGGGGGCGATGAGACTGAAGCTTTCTTT.